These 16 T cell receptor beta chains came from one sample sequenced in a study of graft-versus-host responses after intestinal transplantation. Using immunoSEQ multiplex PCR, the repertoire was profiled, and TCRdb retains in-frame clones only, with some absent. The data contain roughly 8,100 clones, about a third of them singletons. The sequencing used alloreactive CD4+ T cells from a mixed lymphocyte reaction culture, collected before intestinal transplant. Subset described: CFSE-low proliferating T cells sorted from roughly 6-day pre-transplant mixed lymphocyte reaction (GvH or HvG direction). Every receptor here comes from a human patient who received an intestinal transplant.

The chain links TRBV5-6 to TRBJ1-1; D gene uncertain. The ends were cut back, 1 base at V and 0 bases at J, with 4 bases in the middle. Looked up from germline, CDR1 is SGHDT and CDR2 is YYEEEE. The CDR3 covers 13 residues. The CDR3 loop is CASSLTVNTEAFF. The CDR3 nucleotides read TGTGCCAGCAGCTTGACGGTGAACACTGAAGCTTTCTTT.

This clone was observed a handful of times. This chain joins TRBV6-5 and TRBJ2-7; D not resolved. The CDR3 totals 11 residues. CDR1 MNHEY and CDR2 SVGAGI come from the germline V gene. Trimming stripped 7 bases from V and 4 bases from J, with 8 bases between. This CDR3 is CASKRVYEQYF. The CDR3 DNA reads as TGTGCCAGCAAGAGAGTTTACGAGCAGTACTTC.

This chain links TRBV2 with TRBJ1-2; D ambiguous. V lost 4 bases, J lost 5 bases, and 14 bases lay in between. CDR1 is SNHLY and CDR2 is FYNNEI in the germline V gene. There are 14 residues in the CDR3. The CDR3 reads CASSAQRETYGYTF. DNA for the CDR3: TGTGCCAGCAGTGCTCAGAGGGAAACTTATGGCTACACCTTC.

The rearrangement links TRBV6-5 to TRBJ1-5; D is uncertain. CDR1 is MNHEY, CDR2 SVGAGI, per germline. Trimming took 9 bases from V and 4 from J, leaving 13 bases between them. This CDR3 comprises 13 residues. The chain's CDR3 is CASSQIGNQPQHF. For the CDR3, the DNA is TGTGCCAGTTCCCAAATCGGGAATCAGCCCCAGCATTTT.

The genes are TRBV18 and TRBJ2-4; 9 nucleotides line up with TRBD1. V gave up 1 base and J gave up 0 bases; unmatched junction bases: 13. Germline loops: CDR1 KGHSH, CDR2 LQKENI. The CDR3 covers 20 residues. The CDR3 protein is CASSPLPGQGGILAKNIQYF. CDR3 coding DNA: TGTGCCAGCTCACCACTTCCGGGACAGGGCGGAATCCTAGCCAAAAACATTCAGTACTTC.

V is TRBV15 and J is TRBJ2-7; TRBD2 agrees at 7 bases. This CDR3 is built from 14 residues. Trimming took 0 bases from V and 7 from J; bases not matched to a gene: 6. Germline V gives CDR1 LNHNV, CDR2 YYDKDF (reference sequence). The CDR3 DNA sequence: TGTGCCACCAGCAGAGAGCTGGGAGGGCCGGAGCAGTACTTC. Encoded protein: CATSRELGGPEQYF.

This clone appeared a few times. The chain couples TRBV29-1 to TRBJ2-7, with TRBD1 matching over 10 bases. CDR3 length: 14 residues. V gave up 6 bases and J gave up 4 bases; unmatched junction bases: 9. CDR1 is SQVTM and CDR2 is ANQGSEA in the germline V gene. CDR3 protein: CSVKGDRGLYEQYF. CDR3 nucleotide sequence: TGCAGCGTCAAGGGCGACAGGGGGCTTTACGAGCAGTACTTC.

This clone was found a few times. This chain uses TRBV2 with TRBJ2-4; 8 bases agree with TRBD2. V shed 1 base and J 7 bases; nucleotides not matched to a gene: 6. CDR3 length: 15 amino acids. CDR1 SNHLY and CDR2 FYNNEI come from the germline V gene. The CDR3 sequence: CASSEDPGGANIQYF. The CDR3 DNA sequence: TGTGCCAGCAGTGAAGACCCGGGAGGGGCGAACATTCAGTACTTC. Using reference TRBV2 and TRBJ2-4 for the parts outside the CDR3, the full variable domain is EPEVTQTPSHQVTQMGQEVILRCVPISNHLYFYWYRQILGQKVEFLVSFYNNEISEKSEIFDDQFSVERPDGSNFTLKIRSTKLEDSAMYFCASSEDPGGANIQYFGAGTRLSVL.

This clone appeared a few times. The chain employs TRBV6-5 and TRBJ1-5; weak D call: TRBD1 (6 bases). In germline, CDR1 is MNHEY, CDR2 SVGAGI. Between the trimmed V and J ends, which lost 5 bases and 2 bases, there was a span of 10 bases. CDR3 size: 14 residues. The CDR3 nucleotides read TGTGCCAGCAGTCGGGCAGGGGGCAATCAGCCCCAGCATTTT. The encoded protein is CASSRAGGNQPQHF.

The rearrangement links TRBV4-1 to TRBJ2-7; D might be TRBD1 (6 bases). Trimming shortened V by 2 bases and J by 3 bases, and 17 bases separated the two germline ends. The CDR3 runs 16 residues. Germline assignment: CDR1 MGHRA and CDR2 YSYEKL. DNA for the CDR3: TGCGCCAGCAGCCAAAAAGCGGACAGAAGCGGCTACGAGCAGTACTTC. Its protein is CASSQKADRSGYEQYF.

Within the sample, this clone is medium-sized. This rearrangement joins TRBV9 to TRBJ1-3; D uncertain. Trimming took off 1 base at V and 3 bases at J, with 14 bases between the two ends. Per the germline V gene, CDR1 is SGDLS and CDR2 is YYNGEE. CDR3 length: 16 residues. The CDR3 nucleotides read TGTGCCAGCAGCGTAACCGGGAGTAGCGTTGGAAACACCATATATTTT. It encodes CASSVTGSSVGNTIYF.

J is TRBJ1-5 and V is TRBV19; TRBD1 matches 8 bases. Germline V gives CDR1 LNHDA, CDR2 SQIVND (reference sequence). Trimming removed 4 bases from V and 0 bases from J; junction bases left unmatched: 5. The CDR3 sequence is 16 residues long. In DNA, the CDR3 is TGTGCCAGTAGTACCCGGACAGGGAGTAGCAATCAGCCCCAGCATTTT. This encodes CASSTRTGSSNQPQHF.

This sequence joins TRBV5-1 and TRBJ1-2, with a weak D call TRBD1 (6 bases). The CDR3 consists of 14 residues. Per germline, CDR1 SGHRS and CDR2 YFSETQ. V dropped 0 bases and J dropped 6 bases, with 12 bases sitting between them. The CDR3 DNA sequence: TGCGCCAGCAGCTTGGTCAGGGGCGGTGATGGCTACACCTTC. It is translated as CASSLVRGGDGYTF. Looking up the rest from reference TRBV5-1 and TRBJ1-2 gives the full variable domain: KAGVTQTPRYLIKTRGQQVTLSCSPISGHRSVSWYQQTPGQGLQFLFEYFSETQRNKGNFPGRFSGRQFSNSRSEMNVSTLELGDSALYLCASSLVRGGDGYTFGSGTRLTVV.

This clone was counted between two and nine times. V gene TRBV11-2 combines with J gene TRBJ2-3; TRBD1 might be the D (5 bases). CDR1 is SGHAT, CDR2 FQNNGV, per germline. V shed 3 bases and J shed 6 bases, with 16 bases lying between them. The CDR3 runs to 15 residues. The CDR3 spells CASSFGQGIVDTQYF. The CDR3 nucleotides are TGTGCCAGCAGCTTTGGGCAGGGAATTGTGGATACGCAGTATTTT.

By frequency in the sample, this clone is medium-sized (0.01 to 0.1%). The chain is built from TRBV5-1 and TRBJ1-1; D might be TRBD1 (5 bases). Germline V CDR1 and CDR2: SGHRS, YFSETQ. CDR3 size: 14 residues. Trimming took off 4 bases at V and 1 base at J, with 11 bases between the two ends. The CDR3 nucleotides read TGCGCCAGCAGCGCCAGGGCTTCGAACACTGAAGCTTTCTTT. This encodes CASSARASNTEAFF.

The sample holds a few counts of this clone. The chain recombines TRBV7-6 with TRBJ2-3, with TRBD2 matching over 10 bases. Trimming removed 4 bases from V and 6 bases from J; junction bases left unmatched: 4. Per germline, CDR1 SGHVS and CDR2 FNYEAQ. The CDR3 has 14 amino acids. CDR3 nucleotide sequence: TGTGCCAGCAGCTCTGGACTAGCGGCGGATACGCAGTATTTT. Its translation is CASSSGLAADTQYF.